The 7 T cell receptor beta chains below come from one sample, sequenced in a study of beta chain features in type 1 diabetes. Findings and caveats of the study: Within each of all four CD4+ subsets, Type 1 diabetes patients had TCRB CDR3s that were moderately but significantly shorter.

Since all of the isolated RNA was reverse transcribed, expressed TCRB transcripts were what got sequenced. TCRdb keeps only in-frame clones here, not all; method: immunoSEQ multiplex PCR. Among 250,000 to 300,000 clones, 20% to 25% were seen once, and the ten largest hold around 0.011%. These receptors' targets are unknown. The sequencing sample was made of naive CD4+ T cells from blood. These receptor sequences come from a woman aged 25 to 39 with type 1 diabetes.

This chain connects TRBV7-3 to TRBJ2-5, with D possibly being TRBD1 (6 bases). The CDR3 contains 13 residues. Germline-derived CDR1 and CDR2 are SGHTA and FQGTGA. V shed 2 bases and J shed 3 bases, with 7 bases lying between them. Here the CDR3 reads CASSLDRKETQYF. For the CDR3, the DNA is TGTGCCAGCAGCTTAGACAGGAAAGAGACCCAGTACTTC.

The J gene is TRBJ1-1, the V gene TRBV6-6; D gene ambiguous. Trimming shortened V by 4 bases and J by 1 base, and 7 bases separated the two germline ends. CDR1 is MNHNY and CDR2 is SVGAGI in the germline V gene (reference sequence). The CDR3 has 13 residues. This CDR3 is CASSFQSNTEAFF. Written as DNA, the CDR3 is TGTGCCAGCAGTTTCCAGTCGAACACTGAAGCTTTCTTT.

The chain carries TRBV28 and TRBJ2-7; 7 nucleotides align to TRBD1. The CDR3 loop spans 14 amino acids. CDR1 is MDHEN, CDR2 SYDVKM, per germline. V was pared by 2 bases and J by 2 bases, with 3 bases of the junction left unmatched. CDR3 residues: CASSLPRGPYEQYF. The CDR3 bases are TGTGCCAGCAGTTTACCTAGGGGGCCCTACGAGCAGTACTTC.

This clone showed up just a few times. For the CDR3, the DNA is TGCGCCAGCAGCCTAACAGGGGGCATCTACGAGCAGTACTTC. It specifies CASSLTGGIYEQYF. The chain employs TRBV5-1 and TRBJ2-7; 9 nucleotides line up with TRBD1. After removal of 4 bases from V and 3 bases from J, the junction contained 5 bases not matched to a gene. The CDR3 sequence is 14 residues long. Germline CDR1 SGHRS, CDR2 YFSETQ.

This clone was recorded a few times. J is TRBJ2-2 and V is TRBV4-1, with 7 bases aligning to TRBD1. This CDR3 is 15 amino acids long. The trim removed 2 bases at V and 6 bases at J, leaving 6 bases unmatched. CDR1 and CDR2 from the germline V gene are MGHRA and YSYEKL. CDR3: CASSQSGTVPGELFF. The CDR3 region has the DNA TGCGCCAGCAGCCAATCTGGGACAGTTCCCGGGGAGCTGTTTTTT.

The CDR3 sequence is CAIKIDRNTEAFF. The CDR3 region has the DNA TGTGCCATCAAAATAGACAGGAACACTGAAGCTTTCTTT. The rearrangement uses TRBV10-3 and TRBJ1-1; a possible D gene is TRBD1 (5 bases). The CDR3 spans 13 residues. V lost 7 bases to trimming and J lost 1 base, with 10 bases between them. Germline V gene sequence: CDR1 ENHRY, CDR2 SYGVKD.

This chain joins TRBV4-2 and TRBJ2-1, with 9 bases aligning to TRBD2. Trimming removed 0 bases from V and 8 bases from J; junction bases left unmatched: 8. This CDR3 is built from 16 residues. The V gene's germline CDR1 is LGHNA and CDR2 YNFKEQ. The CDR3 DNA is TGTGCCAGCAGCCAAGAAACCAGCGGGAGGTTCTATGAGCAGTTCTTC. This translates into CASSQETSGRFYEQFF.